The rows below give T cell receptor beta chains drawn from one sample of a study of CD8+CD57+ T cells in acquired aplastic anemia. Using its own MiXCR run on the reads, TCRdb lists one record per CDR3 protein. The sample records about 190,000 distinct CDR3 sequences, roughly 56% being singletons. Sample: sorted CD4+, CD8+, or CD8+CD57+ T cells (not recorded which) from PBMCs. These receptors originate from a human donor in good health, serving as a control. The CDR3 runs from the conserved cysteine through the conserved F or W. A D gene is named only where the DNA matches it firmly. Clone size is stated in some rows and not others, as once, few, many or a class when expanded.

d_call	j_call	v_call	clone_size	cdr3_aa	cdr3_nt
TRBD2	TRBJ2-1	TRBV5-5	many	CASRGLAGPTYNEQFF	TGTGCCAGCAGGGGACTAGCGGGGCCCACCTACAATGAGCAGTTCTTC
NA	TRBJ1-2	TRBV29-1	few	CSVETTIGYTF	TGCAGCGTTGAAACCACAATTGGCTACACCTTC
NA	TRBJ2-3	TRBV19	NA	CASSWERTDTQYF	TGTGCCAGTAGTTGGGAGAGGACAGATACGCAGTATTTT
TRBD1	TRBJ2-7	TRBV11-2	many	CASRRMPGQGTYEQYF	TGTGCCAGCAGGAGGATGCCGGGACAGGGTACCTACGAGCAGTACTTC
TRBD1	TRBJ1-6	TRBV10-2	many	CASNAGTGGSPLHF	TGCGCCAGCAACGCCGGGACAGGGGGATCACCCCTCCACTTT
NA	TRBJ1-2	TRBV20-1	NA	CSARDSGEDGYTF	TGCAGTGCTAGAGACTCAGGGGAGGATGGCTACACCTTC
NA	TRBJ1-4	TRBV5-8	many	CASSFGGAGATNEKLFF	TGTGCCAGCAGCTTTGGGGGCGCGGGGGCAACTAATGAAAAACTGTTTTTT
NA	TRBJ2-1	TRBV12-3/TRBV12-4	NA	CASRKTFPDEQFF	TGTGCCAGCAGAAAGACCTTTCCGGATGAGCAGTTCTTC
NA	TRBJ2-7	TRBV7-9	NA	CASSFTTGEVYEQYF	TGTGCCAGCAGCTTTACTACAGGGGAGGTGTACGAGCAGTACTTC
NA	TRBJ1-2	TRBV2	NA	CASSGPGGSNGYTF	TGTGCCAGCAGTGGGCCCGGGGGGAGCAATGGCTACACCTTC
TRBD2	TRBJ2-3	TRBV7-2	NA	CASSRLAGTDTQYF	TGTGCCAGCAGCCGACTAGCGGGAACAGATACGCAGTATTTT
NA	TRBJ2-4	TRBV20-1	once	CSAAGPAKNIQYF	TGCAGTGCTGCCGGCCCAGCCAAAAACATTCAGTACTTC
TRBD1	TRBJ2-7	TRBV10-3	NA	CAGGTGGYEQYF	TGTGCCGGGGGGACAGGGGGCTACGAGCAGTACTTC
NA	TRBJ2-7	TRBV7-9	NA	CASSSPGLYEQYF	TGTGCCAGCAGCTCGCCGGGACTCTACGAGCAGTACTTC
TRBD1	TRBJ1-2	TRBV24-1	NA	CATSAGTGYGYTF	TGTGCCACCAGTGCCGGGACAGGGTATGGCTACACCTTC
TRBD2	TRBJ2-7	TRBV7-2	many	CASSTQTSGGIYEQYF	TGTGCCAGCAGCACACAGACTAGCGGGGGGATCTACGAGCAGTACTTC
TRBD1	TRBJ1-1	TRBV19	many	CASNEGASTEAFF	TGTGCCAGTAACGAGGGGGCAAGTACTGAAGCTTTCTTT
NA	TRBJ2-2	TRBV7-2	many	CASSTYTGELFF	TGTGCCAGCAGCACTTACACCGGGGAGCTGTTTTTT
NA	TRBJ2-7	TRBV19	few	CASSIASRSTYEQYF	TGTGCCAGTAGTATAGCGTCCAGGTCGACCTACGAGCAGTACTTC
NA	TRBJ2-1	TRBV11-2	many	CASSLDRNEQFF	TGTGCCAGCAGCTTAGACCGTAATGAGCAGTTCTTC